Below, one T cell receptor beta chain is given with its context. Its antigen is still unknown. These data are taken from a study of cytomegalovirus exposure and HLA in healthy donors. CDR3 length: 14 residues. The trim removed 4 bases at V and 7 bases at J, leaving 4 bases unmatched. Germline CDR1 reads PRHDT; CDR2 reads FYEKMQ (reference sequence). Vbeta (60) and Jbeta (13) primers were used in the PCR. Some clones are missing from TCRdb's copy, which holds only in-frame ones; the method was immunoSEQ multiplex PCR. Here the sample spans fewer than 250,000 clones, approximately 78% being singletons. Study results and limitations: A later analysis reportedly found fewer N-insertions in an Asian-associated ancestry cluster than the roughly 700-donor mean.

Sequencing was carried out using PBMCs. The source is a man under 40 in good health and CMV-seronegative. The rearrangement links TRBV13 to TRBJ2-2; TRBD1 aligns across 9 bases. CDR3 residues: CASSSGTGNGELFF. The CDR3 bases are TGTGCCAGCAGCTCCGGGACAGGGAACGGGGAGCTGTTTTTT.